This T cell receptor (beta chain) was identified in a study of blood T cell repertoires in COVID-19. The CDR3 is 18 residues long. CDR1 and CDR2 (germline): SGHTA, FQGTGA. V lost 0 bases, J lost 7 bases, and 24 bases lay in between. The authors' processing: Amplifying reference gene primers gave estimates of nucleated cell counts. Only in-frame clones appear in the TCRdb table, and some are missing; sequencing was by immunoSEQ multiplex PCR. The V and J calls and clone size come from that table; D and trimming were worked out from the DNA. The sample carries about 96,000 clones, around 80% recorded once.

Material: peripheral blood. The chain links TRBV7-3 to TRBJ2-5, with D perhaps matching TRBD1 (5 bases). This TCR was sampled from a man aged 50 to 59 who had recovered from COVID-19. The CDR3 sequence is CASSLTGDGAAKTGTQYF. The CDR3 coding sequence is TGTGCCAGCAGCTTAACAGGGGATGGGGCGGCCAAGACGGGGACCCAGTACTTC.